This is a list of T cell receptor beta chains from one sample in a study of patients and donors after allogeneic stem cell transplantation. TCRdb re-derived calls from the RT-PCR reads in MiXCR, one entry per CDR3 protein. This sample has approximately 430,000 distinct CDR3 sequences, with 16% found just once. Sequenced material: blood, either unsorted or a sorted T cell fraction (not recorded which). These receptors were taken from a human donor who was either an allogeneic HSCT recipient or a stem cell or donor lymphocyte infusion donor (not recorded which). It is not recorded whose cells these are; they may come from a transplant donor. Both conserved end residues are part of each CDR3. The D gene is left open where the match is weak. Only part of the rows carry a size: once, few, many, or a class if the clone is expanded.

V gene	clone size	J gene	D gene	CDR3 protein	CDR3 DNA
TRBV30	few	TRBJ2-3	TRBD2	CAWTVAGGPADTQYF	TGTGCCTGGACGGTAGCGGGGGGGCCTGCAGATACGCAGTATTTT
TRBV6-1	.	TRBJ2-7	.	CASSTPPLTYEQYF	TGTGCCAGCAGTACGCCCCCCCTTACCTACGAGCAGTACTTC
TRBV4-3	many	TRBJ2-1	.	CASSRRDSSSYNEQFF	TGCGCCAGCAGCCGTCGGGACTCGAGCTCCTACAATGAGCAGTTCTTC
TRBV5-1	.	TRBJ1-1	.	CASSSQGSMNTEAFF	TGCGCCAGCAGCTCGCAGGGATCTATGAACACTGAAGCTTTCTTT
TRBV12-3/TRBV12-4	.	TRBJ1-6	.	CASSLQRNSPLHF	TGTGCCAGCAGTCTCCAAAGGAATTCACCCCTCCACTTT
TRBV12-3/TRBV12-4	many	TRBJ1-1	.	CASSLAGRGAEAFF	TGTGCCAGCAGTTTAGCGGGGAGAGGAGCTGAAGCTTTCTTT
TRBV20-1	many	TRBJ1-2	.	CSARVPYGYTF	TGCAGTGCTAGAGTGCCCTATGGCTACACCTTC
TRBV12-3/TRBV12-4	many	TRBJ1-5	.	CASSQGEPQHF	TGTGCCAGCAGTCAGGGAGAGCCCCAGCATTTT
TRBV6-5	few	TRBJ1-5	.	CASSYSIWQPQHF	TGTGCCAGCAGTTACTCGATATGGCAGCCCCAGCATTTT
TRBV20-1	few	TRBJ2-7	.	CSASFTPTGIYEQYF	TGCAGTGCTTCTTTTACCCCAACGGGGATCTACGAGCAGTACTTC
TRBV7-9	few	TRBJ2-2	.	CASSPDRPSNTGELFF	TGTGCCAGCAGCCCCGATAGGCCCTCGAACACCGGGGAGCTGTTTTTT
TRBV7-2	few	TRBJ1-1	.	CASSTHRATEAFF	TGTGCCAGCAGCACACACAGGGCCACTGAAGCTTTCTTT
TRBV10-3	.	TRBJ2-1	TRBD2	CAISEEERGGHIYNEQFF	TGTGCCATCAGTGAGGAGGAGCGGGGGGGCCATATTTACAATGAGCAGTTCTTC
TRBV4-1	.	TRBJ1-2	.	CASSPRARPEGSNYGYTF	TGCGCCAGCAGCCCAAGGGCTCGACCGGAAGGTTCCAACTATGGCTACACCTTC
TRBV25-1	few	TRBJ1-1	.	CASSERTDKNTEAFF	TGTGCCAGCAGTGAACGGACAGATAAGAACACTGAAGCTTTCTTT
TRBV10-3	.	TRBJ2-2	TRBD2	CAIRQPGLAGTGELFF	TGTGCCATCAGACAACCAGGACTAGCGGGAACCGGGGAGCTGTTTTTT
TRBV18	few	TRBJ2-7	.	CASSPYKGGFNEQYF	TGTGCCAGCTCACCATATAAGGGAGGATTCAACGAGCAGTACTTC
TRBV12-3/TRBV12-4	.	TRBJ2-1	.	CASSSPSGEQFF	TGTGCCAGCAGTTCCCCCTCGGGTGAGCAGTTCTTC
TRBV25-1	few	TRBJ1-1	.	CASSPRWATEAFF	TGTGCCAGCAGTCCTCGGTGGGCCACTGAAGCTTTCTTT
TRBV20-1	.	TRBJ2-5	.	CSALDGRTGQETQYF	TGCAGTGCTTTGGACGGGCGTACCGGGCAAGAGACCCAGTACTTC
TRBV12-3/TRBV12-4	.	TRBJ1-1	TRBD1	CASSNDRVSMNTEAFF	TGTGCCAGCAGCAACGACAGGGTGAGCATGAACACTGAAGCTTTCTTT
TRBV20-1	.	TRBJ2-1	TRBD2	CSAREPGGRFF	TGCAGTGCTAGAGAACCGGGAGGCCGGTTCTTC
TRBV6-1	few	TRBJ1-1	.	CASSSELNTEAFF	TGTGCCAGCAGCTCAGAACTGAACACTGAAGCTTTCTTT
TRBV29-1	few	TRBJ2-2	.	CSDQDRLNTGELFF	TGCAGCGACCAAGACAGATTGAACACCGGGGAGCTGTTTTTT
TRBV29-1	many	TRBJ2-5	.	CSPRTAEGTQYF	TGCAGCCCCAGGACGGCGGAGGGGACCCAGTACTTC
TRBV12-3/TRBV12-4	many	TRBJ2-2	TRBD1	CASRMTGTGELFF	TGTGCCAGCAGAATGACAGGGACCGGGGAGCTGTTTTTT
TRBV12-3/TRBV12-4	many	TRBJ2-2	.	CAIGYTGELFF	TGTGCCATAGGGTATACCGGGGAGCTGTTTTTT
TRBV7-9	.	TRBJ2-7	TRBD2	CASSLLSGSGNEQYF	TGTGCCAGCAGCTTACTGAGCGGGAGTGGAAACGAGCAGTACTTC
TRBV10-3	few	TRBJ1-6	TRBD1	CAISKGGNSYNSPLHF	TGTGCCATCAGTAAAGGGGGCAACTCCTATAATTCACCCCTCCACTTT
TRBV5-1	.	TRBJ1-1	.	CASAHRTMNTEAFF	TGCGCCAGCGCTCACCGGACAATGAACACTGAAGCTTTCTTT
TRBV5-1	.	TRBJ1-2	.	CASSLLPGRTYGYTF	TGCGCCAGCAGCTTGCTACCCGGCAGGACTTATGGCTACACCTTC
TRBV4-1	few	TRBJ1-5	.	CASSIRQDSNQPQHF	TGCGCCAGCAGCATTCGACAGGATAGCAATCAGCCCCAGCATTTT
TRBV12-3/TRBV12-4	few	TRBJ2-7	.	CASSFGSGPSYEQYF	TGTGCCAGCAGTTTCGGGTCCGGACCCTCCTACGAGCAGTACTTC
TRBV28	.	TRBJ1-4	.	CASSLSGGNEKLFF	TGTGCCAGCAGTTTGTCCGGGGGCAATGAAAAACTGTTTTTT
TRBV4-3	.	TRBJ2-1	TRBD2	CASSQGAGASYNEQFF	TGCGCCAGCAGCCAGGGAGCGGGGGCTTCCTACAATGAGCAGTTCTTC
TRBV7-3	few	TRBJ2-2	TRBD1	CATRGWGSTGELFF	TGTGCCACCAGGGGGTGGGGATCCACCGGGGAGCTGTTTTTT
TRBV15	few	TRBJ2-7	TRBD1	CATSLTGAHEQYF	TGTGCCACCAGCTTAACAGGGGCCCACGAGCAGTACTTC
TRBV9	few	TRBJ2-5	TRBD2	CASSVTGGGETQYF	TGTGCCAGCAGCGTAACGGGGGGAGGAGAGACCCAGTACTTC
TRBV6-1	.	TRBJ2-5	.	CASSGRQETQYF	TGTGCCAGCAGTGGACGCCAGGAGACCCAGTACTTC
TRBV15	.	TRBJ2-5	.	CATSGARWETQYF	TGTGCCACCAGCGGAGCTCGATGGGAGACCCAGTACTTC
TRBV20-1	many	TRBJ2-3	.	CSARRRLFTDTQYF	TGCAGTGCTAGAAGGAGGCTGTTCACAGATACGCAGTATTTT
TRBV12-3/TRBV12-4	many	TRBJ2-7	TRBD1	CASRQGYEQYF	TGTGCCAGCAGACAGGGGTACGAGCAGTACTTC